A selection of T cell receptor beta chains follows, all from one sample in a study of a mutant IDH1 vaccine in newly diagnosed glioma. The data were produced by immunoSEQ multiplex PCR, yet TCRdb's version contains in-frame clones alone and is incomplete. The sample has about 40,000 clones, about 83% seen once. Their antigens are not known. The specimen was PBMCs, collected from a glioma patient whose treatment included an IDH1 peptide vaccine. These receptors came from a man aged 40-50 years with glioma. Each CDR3 is given with its conserved first and last residue. Clone size is given for some rows only: seen once, a few or many times, or a class if the clone is expanded.

cdr3_aa,v_call,j_call,clone_size
CASRSGSHGSEQFF,TRBV7-9,TRBJ2-1,-
CASSRGGFEQYF,TRBV11-2,TRBJ2-7,-
CARGGSFPCSYNEQFF,TRBV19,TRBJ2-1,-
CASSWAGFQPQHF,TRBV27,TRBJ1-5,few
CASSLSQGITDTQYF,TRBV9,TRBJ2-3,once
CSVPGSLQETQYF,TRBV29-1,TRBJ2-5,-
CASSREEGRNTEAFF,TRBV6-5,TRBJ1-1,-
CASLATGTRQQFF,TRBV5-1,TRBJ2-1,-
CASSGGTSRTGELFF,TRBV5-1,TRBJ2-2,-
CASSETAAGETDTQYF,TRBV9,TRBJ2-3,-
CASSLTTGGSGELFF,TRBV5-4,TRBJ2-2,-
CASAQFLGETQYF,TRBV12-5,TRBJ2-5,once
CASSPRQLWVTGELFF,TRBV19,TRBJ2-2,-
CASSHGTETQYF,TRBV5-1,TRBJ2-5,-
CASRSWSGDNQPQHF,TRBV27,TRBJ1-5,-
CASSLRRQETQYF,TRBV5-1,TRBJ2-5,-
CASSLTSGAQETQYF,TRBV14,TRBJ2-5,-
CASSYEADPYNEQFF,TRBV6-5,TRBJ2-1,-
CASKRNTEAFF,TRBV6-1,TRBJ1-1,-
CASSIGQNNQPQHF,TRBV19,TRBJ1-5,once
CASSAGDYYTDTQYF,TRBV25-1,TRBJ2-3,once
CASSSGQARTEAFF,TRBV6-5,TRBJ1-1,-
CASSSRQGEGIYEQYF,TRBV7-2,TRBJ2-7,few
CASSVVGETQYF,TRBV9,TRBJ2-5,-
CASSSQHGQETQYF,TRBV19,TRBJ2-5,few
CASSLSPHTGELFF,TRBV7-2,TRBJ2-2,-
CASSLRVDEQYF,TRBV7-9,TRBJ2-7,once
CASSESGQVNQPQHF,TRBV25-1,TRBJ1-5,-
CASSFGTGRATNEKLFF,TRBV5-1,TRBJ1-4,-
CATGTSGTETQYF,TRBV10-3,TRBJ2-5,-
CASSQASRDRSYEQYF,TRBV4-2,TRBJ2-7,-
CASSLDAGLNNEQFF,TRBV7-9,TRBJ2-1,once
CASRWDRVNTEAFF,TRBV19,TRBJ1-1,few
CASGFNGISNEQFF,TRBV12-5,TRBJ2-1,-
CASRRSGDSINAEAFF,TRBV6-6,TRBJ1-1,-
CASSLAGTRNTIYF,TRBV5-4,TRBJ1-3,-
CSVEVSVNTEAFF,TRBV29-1,TRBJ1-1,-